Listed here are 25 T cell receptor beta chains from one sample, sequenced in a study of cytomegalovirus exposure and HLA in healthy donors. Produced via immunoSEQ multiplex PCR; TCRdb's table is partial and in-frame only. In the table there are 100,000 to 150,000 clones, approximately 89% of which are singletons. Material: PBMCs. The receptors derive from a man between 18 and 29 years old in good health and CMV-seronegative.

The CDR3 spells CASSPPDSPREQFF. CDR3 bases: TGTGCCAGCAGCCCCCCGGACTCGCCTCGGGAGCAGTTCTTC. V gene TRBV7-2 combines with J gene TRBJ2-1; weak D call: TRBD2 (5 bases). Trimming pared 5 bases from V and 10 bases from J, leaving 18 bases between. The CDR3 covers 14 residues. The germline CDR1 and CDR2 sequences are SGHTA and FQGNSA.

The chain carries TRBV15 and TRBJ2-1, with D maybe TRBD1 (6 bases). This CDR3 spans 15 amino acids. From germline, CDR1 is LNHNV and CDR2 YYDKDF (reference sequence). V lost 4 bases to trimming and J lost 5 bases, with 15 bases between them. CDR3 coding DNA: TGTGCCACCAGCAAGAACCGGGACATAAACAATGAGCAGTTCTTC. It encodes CATSKNRDINNEQFF.

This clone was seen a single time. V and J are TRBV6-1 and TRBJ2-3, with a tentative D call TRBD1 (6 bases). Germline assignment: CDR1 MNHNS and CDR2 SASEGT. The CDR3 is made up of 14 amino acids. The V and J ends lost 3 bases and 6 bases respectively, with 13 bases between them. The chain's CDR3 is CASSEGRGSDTQYF. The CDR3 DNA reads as TGTGCCAGCAGTGAGGGCAGGGGTTCCGATACGCAGTATTTT.

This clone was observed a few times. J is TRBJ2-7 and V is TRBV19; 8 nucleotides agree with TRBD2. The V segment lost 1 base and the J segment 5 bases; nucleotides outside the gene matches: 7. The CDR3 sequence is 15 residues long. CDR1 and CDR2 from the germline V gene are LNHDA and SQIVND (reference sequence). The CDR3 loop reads CASSIGVSGDDEQYF. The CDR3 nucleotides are TGTGCCAGTAGTATAGGGGTTAGCGGGGACGACGAGCAGTACTTC.

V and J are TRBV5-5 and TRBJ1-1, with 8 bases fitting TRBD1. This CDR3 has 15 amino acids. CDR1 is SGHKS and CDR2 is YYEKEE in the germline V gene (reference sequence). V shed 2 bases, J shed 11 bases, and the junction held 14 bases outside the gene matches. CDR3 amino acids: CASSLGSPGGLRAFF. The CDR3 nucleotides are TGTGCCAGCAGCTTAGGGTCGCCAGGGGGCCTACGGGCTTTCTTT. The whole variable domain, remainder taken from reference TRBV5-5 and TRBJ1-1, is DAGVTQSPTHLIKTRGQQVTLRCSPISGHKSVSWYQQVLGQGPQFIFQYYEKEERGRGNFPDRFSARQFPNYSSELNVNALLLGDSALYLCASSLGSPGGLRAFFGQGTRLTVV.

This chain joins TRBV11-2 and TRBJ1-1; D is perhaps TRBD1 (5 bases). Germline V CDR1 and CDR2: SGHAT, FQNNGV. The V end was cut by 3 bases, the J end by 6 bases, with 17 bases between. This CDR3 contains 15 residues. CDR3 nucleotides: TGTGCCAGCAGCTTTTTAAAGGGGAGGGGACCTGAAGCTTTCTTT. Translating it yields CASSFLKGRGPEAFF.

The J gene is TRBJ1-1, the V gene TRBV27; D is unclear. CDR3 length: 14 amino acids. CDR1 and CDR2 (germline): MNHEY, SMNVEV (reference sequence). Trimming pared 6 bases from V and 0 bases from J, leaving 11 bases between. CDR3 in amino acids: CASRQITMNTEAFF. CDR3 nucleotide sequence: TGTGCCAGCAGACAGATAACAATGAACACTGAAGCTTTCTTT.

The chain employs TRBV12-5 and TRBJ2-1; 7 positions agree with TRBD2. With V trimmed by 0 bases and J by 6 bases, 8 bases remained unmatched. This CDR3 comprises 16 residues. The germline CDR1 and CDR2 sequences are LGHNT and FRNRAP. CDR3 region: CASGLVYLAEVNEQFF. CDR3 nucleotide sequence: TGTGCTAGTGGTTTGGTTTACCTAGCGGAGGTCAATGAGCAGTTCTTC.

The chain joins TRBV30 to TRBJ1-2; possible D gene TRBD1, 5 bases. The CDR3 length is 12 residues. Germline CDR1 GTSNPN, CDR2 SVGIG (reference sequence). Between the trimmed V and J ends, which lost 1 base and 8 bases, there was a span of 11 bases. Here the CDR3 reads CAWSAGGPGYTF. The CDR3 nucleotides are TGTGCCTGGAGTGCGGGGGGACCGGGCTACACCTTC.

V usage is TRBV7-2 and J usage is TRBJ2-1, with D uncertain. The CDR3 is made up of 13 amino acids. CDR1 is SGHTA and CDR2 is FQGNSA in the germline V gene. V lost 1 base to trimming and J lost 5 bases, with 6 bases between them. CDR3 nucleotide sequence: TGTGCCAGCAGCTTAGTAAGAGACAATGAGCAGTTCTTC. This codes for CASSLVRDNEQFF. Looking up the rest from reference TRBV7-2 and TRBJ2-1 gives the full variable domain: GAGVSQSPSNKVTEKGKDVELRCDPISGHTALYWYRQSLGQGLEFLIYFQGNSAPDKSGLPSDRFSAERTGGSVSTLTIQRTQQEDSAVYLCASSLVRDNEQFFGPGTRLTVL.

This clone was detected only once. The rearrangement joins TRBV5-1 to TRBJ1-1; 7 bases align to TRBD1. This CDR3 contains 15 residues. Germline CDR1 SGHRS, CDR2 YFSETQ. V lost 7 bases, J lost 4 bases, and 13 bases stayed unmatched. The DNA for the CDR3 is TGCGCCAGCCGCCTATCAAGGGGGCTGGGCACTGAAGCTTTCTTT. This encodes CASRLSRGLGTEAFF.

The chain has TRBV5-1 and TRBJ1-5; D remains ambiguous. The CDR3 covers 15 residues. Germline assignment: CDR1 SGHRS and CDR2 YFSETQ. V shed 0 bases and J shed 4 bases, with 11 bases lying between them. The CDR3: CASSLAHSINQPQHF. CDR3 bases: TGCGCCAGCAGCTTGGCTCACAGTATAAATCAGCCCCAGCATTTT.

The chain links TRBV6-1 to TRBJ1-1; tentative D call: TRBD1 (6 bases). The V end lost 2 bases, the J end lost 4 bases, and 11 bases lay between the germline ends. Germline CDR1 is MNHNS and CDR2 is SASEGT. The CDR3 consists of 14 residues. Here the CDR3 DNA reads TGTGCCAGCAGTGAACTACAGGGTATCACTGAAGCTTTCTTT. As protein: CASSELQGITEAFF.

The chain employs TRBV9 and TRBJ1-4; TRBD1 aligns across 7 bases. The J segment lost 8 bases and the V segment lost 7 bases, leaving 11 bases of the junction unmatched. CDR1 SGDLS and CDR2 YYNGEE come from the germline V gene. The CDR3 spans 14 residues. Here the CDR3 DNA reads TGTGCCAGCGGACCTCCACAGGGGCAGGAAAAACTGTTTTTT. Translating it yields CASGPPQGQEKLFF. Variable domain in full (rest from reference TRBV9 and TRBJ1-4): DSGVTQTPKHLITATGQRVTLRCSPRSGDLSVYWYQQSLDQGLQFLIQYYNGEERAKGNILERFSAQQFPDLHSELNLSSLELGDSALYFCASGPPQGQEKLFFGSGTQLSVL.

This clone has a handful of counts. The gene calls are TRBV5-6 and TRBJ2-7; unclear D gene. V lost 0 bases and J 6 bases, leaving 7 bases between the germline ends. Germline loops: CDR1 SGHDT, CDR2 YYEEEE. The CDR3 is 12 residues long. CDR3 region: CASSLGASEQYF. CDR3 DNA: TGTGCCAGCAGCTTGGGGGCCTCCGAGCAGTACTTC.

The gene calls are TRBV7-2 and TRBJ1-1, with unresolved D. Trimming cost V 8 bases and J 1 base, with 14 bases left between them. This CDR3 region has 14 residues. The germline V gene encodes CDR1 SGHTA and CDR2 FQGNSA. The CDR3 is CASDYTMPNTEAFF. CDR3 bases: TGTGCCAGCGATTACACCATGCCGAACACTGAAGCTTTCTTT.

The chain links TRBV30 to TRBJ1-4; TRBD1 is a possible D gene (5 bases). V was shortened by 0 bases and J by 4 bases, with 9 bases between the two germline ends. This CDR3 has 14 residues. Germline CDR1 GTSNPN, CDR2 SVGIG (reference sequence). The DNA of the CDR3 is TGTGCCTGGAGTGTTCAGGGCTTTAATGAAAAACTGTTTTTT. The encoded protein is CAWSVQGFNEKLFF.

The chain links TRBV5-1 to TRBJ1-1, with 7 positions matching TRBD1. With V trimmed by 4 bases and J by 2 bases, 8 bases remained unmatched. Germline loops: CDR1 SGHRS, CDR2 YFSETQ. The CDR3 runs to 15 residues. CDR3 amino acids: CASSKGTDRNTEAFF. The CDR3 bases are TGCGCCAGCAGCAAGGGGACAGACCGAAACACTGAAGCTTTCTTT.

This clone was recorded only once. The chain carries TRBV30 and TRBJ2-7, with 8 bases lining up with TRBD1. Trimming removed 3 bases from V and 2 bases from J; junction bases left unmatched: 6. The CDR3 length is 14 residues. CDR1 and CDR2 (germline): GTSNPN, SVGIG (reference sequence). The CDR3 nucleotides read TGTGCCTGGAGCGAGGACAGGGCAACCTACGAGCAGTACTTC. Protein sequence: CAWSEDRATYEQYF. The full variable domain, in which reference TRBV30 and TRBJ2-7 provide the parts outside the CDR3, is SQTIHQWPATLVQPVGSPLSLECTVEGTSNPNLYWYRQAAGRGLQLLFYSVGIGQISSEVPQNLSASRPQDRQFILSSKKLLLSDSGFYLCAWSEDRATYEQYFGPGTRLTVT.

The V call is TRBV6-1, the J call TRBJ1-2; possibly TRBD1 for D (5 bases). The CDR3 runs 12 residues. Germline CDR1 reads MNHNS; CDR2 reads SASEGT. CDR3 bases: TGTGGTGCCGGGGGGACTAACTATGGCTACACCTTC. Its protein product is CGAGGTNYGYTF.

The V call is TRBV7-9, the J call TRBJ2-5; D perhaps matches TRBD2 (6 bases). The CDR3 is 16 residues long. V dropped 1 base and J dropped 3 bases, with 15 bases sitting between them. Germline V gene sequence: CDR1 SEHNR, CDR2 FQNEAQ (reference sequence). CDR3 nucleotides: TGTGCCAGCAGCTTAGACACTCGGGGGAGCGAAGAGACCCAGTACTTC. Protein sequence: CASSLDTRGSEETQYF.

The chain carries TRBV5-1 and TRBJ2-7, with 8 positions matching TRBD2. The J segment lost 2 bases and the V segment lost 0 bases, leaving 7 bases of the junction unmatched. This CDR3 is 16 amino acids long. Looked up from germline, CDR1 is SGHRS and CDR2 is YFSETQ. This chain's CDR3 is CASSLGLAGTTYEQYF. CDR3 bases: TGCGCCAGCAGCTTGGGGTTAGCGGGGACAACCTACGAGCAGTACTTC.

CDR3 DNA: TGCGCCAGCCGTCGTACAGAAACCTCCCGTTTATTGGGTGGCTACACCTTC. This codes for CASRRTETSRLLGGYTF. The gene calls are TRBV10-2 and TRBJ1-2; no clear D gene. There are 17 residues in the CDR3. V lost 8 bases and J lost 7, with 29 bases in between. Looked up from germline, CDR1 is WSHSY and CDR2 is SAAADI.

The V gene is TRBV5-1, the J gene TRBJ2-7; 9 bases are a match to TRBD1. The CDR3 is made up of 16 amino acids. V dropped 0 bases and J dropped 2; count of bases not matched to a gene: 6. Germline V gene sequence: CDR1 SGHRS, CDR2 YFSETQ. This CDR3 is CASSLGRGTGTYEQYF. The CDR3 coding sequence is TGCGCCAGCAGCTTGGGACGGGGGACAGGGACCTACGAGCAGTACTTC.

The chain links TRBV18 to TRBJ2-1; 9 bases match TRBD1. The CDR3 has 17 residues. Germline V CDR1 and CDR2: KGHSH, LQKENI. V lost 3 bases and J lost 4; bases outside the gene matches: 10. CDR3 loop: CASSPESPGTGYNEQFF. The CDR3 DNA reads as TGTGCCAGCTCACCCGAAAGTCCCGGGACAGGGTACAATGAGCAGTTCTTC.